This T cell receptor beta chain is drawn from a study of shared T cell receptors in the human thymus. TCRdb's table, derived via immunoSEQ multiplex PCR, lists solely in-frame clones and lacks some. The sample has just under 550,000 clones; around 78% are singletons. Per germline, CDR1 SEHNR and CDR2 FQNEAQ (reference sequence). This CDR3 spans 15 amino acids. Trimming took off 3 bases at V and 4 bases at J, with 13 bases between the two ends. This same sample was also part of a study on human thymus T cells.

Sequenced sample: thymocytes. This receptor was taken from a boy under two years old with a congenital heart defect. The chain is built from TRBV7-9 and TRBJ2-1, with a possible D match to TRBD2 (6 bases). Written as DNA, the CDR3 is TGTGCCAGCAGCTTTCCGCTAGCGCCTTACAATGAGCAGTTCTTC. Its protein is CASSFPLAPYNEQFF.